The present T cell receptor beta chain was sequenced within a study of T-cell reconstitution after alpha-beta-depleted transplantation in children. The CDR3 has 14 amino acids. V lost 3 bases and J lost 5, with 13 bases in between. CDR1 and CDR2 from the germline V gene are LNHDA and SQIVND (reference sequence). Researchers prepared the TCRbeta library using unique molecular identifiers, the study reports. Via MiXCR, TCRdb re-called the PCR reads, giving one row per CDR3 protein. The sample records about 540,000 distinct CDR3 sequences, about 18% being singletons. This material consisted of PBMCs from the stem cell graft donor, taken from the stem cell graft. The V gene is TRBV19, the J gene TRBJ1-1; D is unresolved. The receptor comes from a human donor who donated a stem cell graft to a child with acute lymphoblastic leukemia. The CDR3 DNA follows: TGTGCCAGTAGTATTCGGACCCCCGGGACTGAAGCTTTCTTT. It encodes CASSIRTPGTEAFF.